This paragraph reports one T cell receptor (beta chain). Exposed volunteers were people who met a COVID-19 case within 2 weeks before study entry. The germline gives CDR1 LGHNA, CDR2 YNFKEQ. Trimming left V 0 bases short and J 7 bases short, with 10 bases between. This CDR3 region has 14 residues. The data stem from a study of blood T cell repertoires in COVID-19. Only in-frame clones appear in the TCRdb table, and some are missing; sequencing was by immunoSEQ multiplex PCR. The table has roughly 200,000 clones, approximately 86% seen once. This sequence was found in a woman aged 25 to 39 who had been exposed to COVID-19. The sequenced sample consisted of PBMCs or T cells enriched from blood (not recorded which). J is TRBJ2-1 and V is TRBV4-2; D unclear. CDR3 sequence: CASSQDLAVNEQFF. DNA for the CDR3: TGTGCCAGCAGCCAAGATTTGGCGGTAAATGAGCAGTTCTTC.